Here is one T cell receptor beta chain with its context. What it binds is not known. This sample stems from a study of cytomegalovirus exposure and HLA in healthy donors. Findings and limits, study-wide: Listed as cytomegalovirus-associated were around 160 TCR beta chains. With later analysis, a missense DCLRE1C variant became linked to TCR beta V- and J-gene trimming.

PCR primers comprised 60 Vbeta and 13 Jbeta primers. Some clones are missing from TCRdb's copy, which holds only in-frame ones; the method was immunoSEQ multiplex PCR. The sample has about 150,000 clones; under 90% are singletons. Donors were nominally healthy when sampled, though unrecorded immune exposures were likely. The germline V gene has CDR1 MRHNA and CDR2 SNTAGT. CDR3 size: 17 residues. The V gene end was trimmed by 6 bases and the J gene end by 6 bases; junction bases not matched to a gene: 16. Sequencing was done on a sample of PBMCs. This rearrangement joins TRBV6-4 to TRBJ2-2, with 7 bases fitting TRBD1. The receptor's source is a boy aged 2 to 10 in good health and CMV-seronegative. The CDR3 loop reads CASSPGLKGAIAGELFF. Here the CDR3 DNA reads TGTGCCAGCAGCCCTGGACTCAAGGGGGCCATCGCCGGGGAGCTGTTTTTT.